One sample yielded the 18 T cell receptor beta chains listed below, sequenced in a study of Ad26.COV2.S vaccination and SARS-CoV-2 variants. Sequenced by immunoSEQ multiplex PCR; TCRdb stores in-frame clones only, minus some. The sample comprises approximately 420,000 clones, roughly nine tenths of which are singletons, and more than 3% rests with the top ten. The treatment denotes: around 19 received Ad26.COV2.S at low or high dose, single or two shots; roughly five received placebo; per-sample allocation not given. Day 63 after the first vaccine or placebo injection was the time point for sampling. This sample comprised peripheral blood, obtained in a trial of Ad26.COV2.S vaccine versus placebo. These receptors were taken from a person aged 18 to 65 who received the Ad26.COV2.S COVID-19 vaccine or a placebo.

V usage is TRBV7-2 and J usage is TRBJ2-7; 9 bases fit TRBD1. The CDR3 length is 14 residues. From germline, CDR1 is SGHTA and CDR2 FQGNSA. With 5 bases clipped from V and 3 bases from J, the junction kept 5 bases outside the gene matches. This CDR3 is CASSPSGQGYEQYF. CDR3 nucleotide sequence: TGTGCCAGCAGCCCCTCGGGACAGGGCTACGAGCAGTACTTC.

V gene TRBV5-1 combines with J gene TRBJ2-1, with D maybe TRBD1 (5 bases). This CDR3 has 13 residues. Germline lookup yields CDR1 SGHRS and CDR2 YFSETQ. V was clipped by 4 bases and J by 3 bases, with 8 bases between them. The CDR3 spells CASSSTGYNEQFF. The CDR3 bases are TGCGCCAGCAGCAGTACAGGCTACAATGAGCAGTTCTTC.

This clone appeared once. The chain links TRBV18 to TRBJ1-3; TRBD1 might be the D (5 bases). The ends were cut back, 5 bases at V and 5 bases at J, with 16 bases in the middle. CDR3 length: 15 amino acids. The V gene's germline CDR1 is KGHSH and CDR2 LQKENI. CDR3 bases: TGTGCCAGCTCATCTACGCCGGGACCCAGAAACACCATATATTTT. Its translation is CASSSTPGPRNTIYF.

This sequence joins TRBV5-4 and TRBJ2-2; D not resolved. The CDR3 spans 13 residues. Trimming removed 6 bases from V and 2 bases from J, with 8 bases in between. Germline CDR1 is SGHNT and CDR2 is YYREEE (reference sequence). The CDR3 sequence is CASTEHNTGELFF. The CDR3 nucleotides read TGTGCCAGCACGGAACATAACACCGGGGAGCTGTTTTTT.

The gene calls are TRBV3-1 (or the pseudogene TRBV3-2) and TRBJ2-1, with D hard to call. Germline values: CDR1 LGHDT, CDR2 YNNKEL (reference sequence). There are 12 residues in the CDR3. Trimming left V 1 base short and J 2 bases short, with 0 bases between. CDR3 sequence (DNA): TGTGCCAGCAGCCAAGCCTACAATGAGCAGTTCTTC. Residues: CASSQAYNEQFF.

The chain is built from TRBV10-3 and TRBJ2-1, with 8 bases matching TRBD2. The CDR3 has 17 residues. V lost 0 bases and J lost 9; bases outside the gene matches: 13. Germline assignment: CDR1 ENHRY and CDR2 SYGVKD. This CDR3 reads CAISESAPGLVIGEQFF. Written as DNA, the CDR3 is TGTGCCATCAGTGAGTCGGCTCCGGGACTAGTTATTGGTGAGCAGTTCTTC.

This chain links TRBV7-8 with TRBJ1-1, with D unclear. The germline V and J ends were trimmed by 3 bases and 1 base, with 9 bases remaining between them. CDR1 and CDR2 (germline): SGHVS, FQNEAQ. The CDR3 runs to 14 residues. The CDR3 region is CASSFEGWNTEAFF. In nucleotides, the CDR3 is TGTGCCAGCAGCTTCGAGGGTTGGAACACTGAAGCTTTCTTT.

The rearrangement links TRBV30 to TRBJ2-7; D not resolved. The CDR3 has 11 residues. With 2 bases removed from V and 5 bases from J, the gap between germline ends came to 7 bases. Germline CDR1 GTSNPN, CDR2 SVGIG (reference sequence). For the CDR3, the DNA is TGTGCCTGGAGTCAAAGTAACGAGCAGTACTTC. This translates into CAWSQSNEQYF.

The chain recombines TRBV10-3 with TRBJ1-1; 12 bases align to TRBD1. The V gene's germline CDR1 is ENHRY and CDR2 SYGVKD. The CDR3 contains 16 residues. With 8 bases clipped from V and 0 bases from J, the junction kept 7 bases outside the gene matches. The CDR3 DNA sequence: TGTGCCATCGAAAAGGGACAGGGGGCCATGAACACTGAAGCTTTCTTT. It translates to CAIEKGQGAMNTEAFF.

A word on this clone: Other DNA sequences within the sample encode an identical CDR3. The chain combines TRBV5-1 with TRBJ2-5; 8 bases match TRBD1. CDR1 and CDR2 (germline): SGHRS, YFSETQ. The ends lost 4 bases at V and 1 base at J; junction bases unmatched: 3. The CDR3 runs to 14 residues. Here the CDR3 reads CASSPTGGQETQYF. CDR3 nucleotide sequence: TGCGCCAGCAGCCCTACAGGGGGCCAAGAGACCCAGTACTTC.

The chain uses TRBV6-2 or TRBV6-3 and TRBJ1-5, with unresolved D. Germline V lookup: CDR1 MNHEY, CDR2 SVGEGT. V gave up 1 base and J gave up 6 bases, with 22 bases separating them. The CDR3 has 18 amino acids. The CDR3 loop reads CASSYWHSGAGPGQPQHF. In nucleotides, the CDR3 is TGTGCCAGCAGTTACTGGCATTCTGGAGCAGGTCCAGGTCAGCCCCAGCATTTT.

The chain recombines TRBV27 with TRBJ1-2; D is undetermined. Trimming cost V 6 bases and J 8 bases, with 16 bases left between them. This CDR3 contains 13 residues. Germline loops: CDR1 MNHEY, CDR2 SMNVEV (reference sequence). This CDR3 reads CASSVTVVSGYTF. The CDR3 DNA follows: TGTGCCAGCAGCGTTACAGTTGTGAGCGGCTACACCTTC.

This clone showed up just once. This sequence joins TRBV24-1 and TRBJ2-7, with a possible D match to TRBD2 (6 bases). Trimming left V 0 bases short and J 2 bases short, with 16 bases between. The CDR3 covers 17 residues. The germline gives CDR1 KGHDR, CDR2 SFDVKD. The CDR3 loop reads CATSDLGHWEETYEQYF. DNA for the CDR3: TGTGCCACCAGTGATTTGGGGCATTGGGAGGAGACCTACGAGCAGTACTTC.

This chain joins TRBV27 and TRBJ2-2; 11 bases map to TRBD1. CDR1 is MNHEY and CDR2 is SMNVEV in the germline V gene (reference sequence). This CDR3 contains 18 residues. The V and J ends lost 3 bases and 7 bases, in that order; junction bases with no gene match: 13. CDR3 coding DNA: TGTGCCAGCAGTTTTGGTTCAGGGACAGGGGGTTCAGGCGGGGAGCTGTTTTTT. Its protein product is CASSFGSGTGGSGGELFF.

The rearrangement joins TRBV2 to TRBJ2-3, with D possibly TRBD1 on 5 matching bases. This CDR3 comprises 13 residues. V was pared by 6 bases and J by 6 bases, with 13 bases between. Germline V lookup: CDR1 SNHLY, CDR2 FYNNEI. CDR3 sequence reads: CASSGQSGDTQYF. The CDR3 nucleotides read TGTGCCAGCAGCGGACAATCGGGTGATACGCAGTATTTT.

This clone was counted a few times. The CDR3 DNA is TGTGCCAGCAGCGAATCCGGGACGGCGAACACCGGGGAGCTGTTTTTT. Amino acids: CASSESGTANTGELFF. V usage is TRBV9 and J usage is TRBJ2-2; D could derive from TRBD1 or TRBD2 (5 bases each). The CDR3 runs to 16 residues. Trimming removed 3 bases at V and 0 bases at J, with 12 bases between. The germline gives CDR1 SGDLS, CDR2 YYNGEE.

This clone has more than one count but fewer than ten. The genes are TRBV4-1 and TRBJ2-7; 9 bases are a match to TRBD2. With V trimmed by 0 bases and J by 2 bases, 2 bases remained unmatched. Germline CDR1 MGHRA, CDR2 YSYEKL. This CDR3 region has 15 residues. The CDR3 region has the DNA TGCGCCAGCAGCCAAGAGGTAGCGGGGGCCTACGAGCAGTACTTC. Amino acids: CASSQEVAGAYEQYF.

The rearrangement uses TRBV24-1 and TRBJ1-5; TRBD1 agrees at 8 bases. CDR3 size: 13 residues. Germline V CDR1 and CDR2: KGHDR, SFDVKD. Trimming took 4 bases from V and 5 from J; bases not matched to a gene: 0. CDR3 loop: CATSEDRDQPQHF. CDR3 in DNA: TGTGCCACCAGTGAGGACAGGGATCAGCCCCAGCATTTT.